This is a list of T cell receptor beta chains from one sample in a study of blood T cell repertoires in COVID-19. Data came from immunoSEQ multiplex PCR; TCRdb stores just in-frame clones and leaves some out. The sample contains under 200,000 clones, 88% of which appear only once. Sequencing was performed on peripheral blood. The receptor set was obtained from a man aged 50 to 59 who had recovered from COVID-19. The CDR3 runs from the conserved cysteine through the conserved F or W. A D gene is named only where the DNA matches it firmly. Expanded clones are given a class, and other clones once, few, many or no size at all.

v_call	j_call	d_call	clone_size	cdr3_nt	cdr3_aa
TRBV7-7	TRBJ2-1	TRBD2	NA	TGTGCCAGCAGCCAACTAGCGGGGAACGACAATGAGCAGTTCTTC	CASSQLAGNDNEQFF
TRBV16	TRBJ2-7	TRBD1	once	TGTGCCAGCAGCCAATTCGGACAGGGGGCGGGTGAGCAGTACTTC	CASSQFGQGAGEQYF
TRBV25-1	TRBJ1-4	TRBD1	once	TGTGCCAGCAGTCAGGGGGCACGGGAAAAACTGTTTTTT	CASSQGAREKLFF
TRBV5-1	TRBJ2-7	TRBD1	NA	TGCGCCAGCAGCTCGCGGGGTGGACAGGGTAACGAGCAGTACTTC	CASSSRGGQGNEQYF
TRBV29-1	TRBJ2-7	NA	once	TGCAGCGTTGGCCTCAGCTACGAGCAGTACTTC	CSVGLSYEQYF
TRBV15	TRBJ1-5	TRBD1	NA	TGTGCCACCAGCAGAGATCGAGTCAGGGGGGGCAATCAGCCCCAGCATTTT	CATSRDRVRGGNQPQHF
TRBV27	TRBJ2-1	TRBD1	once	TGTGCCAGCAGTTTAACCAGGGGGCAAGGTGAGCAGTTCTTC	CASSLTRGQGEQFF
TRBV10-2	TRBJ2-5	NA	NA	TGCGCCAGCAGTGAGTCGACAGTCTTACAAGAGACCCAGTACTTC	CASSESTVLQETQYF
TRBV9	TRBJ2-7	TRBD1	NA	TGTGCCAGCAGCGCGGGACAGGGAAACCATCAGGGGCAGTACTTC	CASSAGQGNHQGQYF
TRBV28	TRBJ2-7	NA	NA	TGTGCCAGCGAGCCGACTGGTAGCTCCTACGAGCAGTACTTC	CASEPTGSSYEQYF
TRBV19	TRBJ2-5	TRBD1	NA	TGTGCCAGTAGTACCGCCGGGACAGGGGGCAGAGAGACCCAGTACTTC	CASSTAGTGGRETQYF
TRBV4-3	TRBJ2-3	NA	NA	TGCGCCAGCAGCGACCACCGGGACTTTCCTAGCACAGATACGCAGTATTTT	CASSDHRDFPSTDTQYF
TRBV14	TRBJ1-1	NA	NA	TGTGCCAGCAGCCTAGACCTAATCGGGACTGAAGCTTTCTTT	CASSLDLIGTEAFF
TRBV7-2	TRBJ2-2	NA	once	TGTGCCAGCAGCGGTGGGCCCGCCGGGGAGCTGTTTTTT	CASSGGPAGELFF
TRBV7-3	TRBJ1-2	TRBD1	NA	TGTGCCAGCAGCCGGGGACAGTACTATGGCTACACCTTC	CASSRGQYYGYTF
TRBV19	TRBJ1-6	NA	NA	TGTGCCAGCTCGGACAGAAATTCACCCCTCCACTTT	CASSDRNSPLHF
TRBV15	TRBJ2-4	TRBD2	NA	TGTGCCACCAGTTCCCTAGCGGGGCTAGCCAAAAACATTCAGTACTTC	CATSSLAGLAKNIQYF
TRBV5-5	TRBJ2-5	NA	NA	TGTGCCAGCAGACTACGGGAGCCCCAGTACTTC	CASRLREPQYF
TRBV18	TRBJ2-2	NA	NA	TGTGCCAGCTCACGGTTAACAGCGAACACCGGGGAGCTGTTTTTT	CASSRLTANTGELFF
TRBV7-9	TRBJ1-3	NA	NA	TGTGCCAGCAGCCCCGGCGGCTTCTCAACGGGAAACACCATATATTTT	CASSPGGFSTGNTIYF